These T cell receptor beta chains were read from a single sample in a study of vaccination and CD4 T cells after COVID-19. No antigen has been assigned to these receptors. TCRdb processed the PCR reads anew with MiXCR; each CDR3 protein has one entry. The repertoire has some 9,100 distinct CDR3 sequences, around three fifths of them found once; the top ten carry 20% to 30%. Material: CD4+ T cells from blood, cultured in vitro. All receptors derive from a human donor who had recovered from COVID-19. Both conserved end residues are trimmed from each CDR3. D genes are given only for firm matches.

TRBD1	TRBV5-8	TRBJ1-6	ASSWKTGMNSPLH
NA	TRBV6-1	TRBJ1-5	ASSDMLGPNQPQH
NA	TRBV10-3	TRBJ1-1	AISELGRNTEAF
NA	TRBV6-1	TRBJ1-5	ASRRAGANQPQH
NA	TRBV27	TRBJ2-2	ASSPVNTGELF
NA	TRBV6-1	TRBJ1-5	ASSSMGGPGNQPQH
TRBD1	TRBV6-1	TRBJ1-2	ASSVVPGTGATPNYDYT
NA	TRBV7-2	TRBJ1-5	ASSLQNSQPQH
NA	TRBV11-2	TRBJ1-1	ASSLRGEGPTEAF
NA	TRBV12-3/TRBV12-4	TRBJ1-2	ASSLAGQGNGYT
TRBD1	TRBV10-3	TRBJ1-1	AITPGQNMNTEAF
NA	TRBV30	TRBJ1-6	AWSEGPRMDSPLH
TRBD1	TRBV19	TRBJ2-7	ASSSNRDRVGDAEQY
TRBD1	TRBV5-1	TRBJ2-6	ASSLGDRASGANVLT
TRBD1	TRBV27	TRBJ2-7	ASKDRSQFYEQY
TRBD1	TRBV2	TRBJ1-6	ASRKNDGTGYSPLH
TRBD1	TRBV7-2	TRBJ2-5	ASSRNGATRTGAQETQY
TRBD1	TRBV7-6	TRBJ2-7	ASSQGGYSSYEQY
TRBD1	TRBV10-1	TRBJ1-1	ASRRQGSAEAF
NA	TRBV27	TRBJ1-6	ASSLISFGSPLH
NA	TRBV6-5	TRBJ1-5	ASSYSRGANQPQH
NA	TRBV7-8	TRBJ2-2	ASSLSSVGGGTGELF
TRBD1	TRBV7-9	TRBJ1-1	ASSPYLGQGHSEAF
NA	TRBV2	TRBJ2-1	ASSEDYNEQF
NA	TRBV19	TRBJ2-5	ASSPSRETQY
NA	TRBV14	TRBJ1-2	ASSQGGTRYGYT